This T cell receptor (beta chain) comes out of a study of blood T cell repertoires in COVID-19. In the study overall: Whether acute or convalescent, the COVID-19 samples came from the United States, Italy and Spain. Nucleic acid was either cDNA or gDNA, and it came from T cells, B-cell-depleted T cells, or PBMCs.

Study processing details: Amplifying reference gene primers gave estimates of nucleated cell counts. TCRdb keeps only in-frame clones here, not all; method: immunoSEQ multiplex PCR. That table supplies the V and J calls and clone size; D and trimming were determined from the DNA. Of about 39,000 clones in the sample, almost 85% are singletons; the top ten hold roughly 9.9%. Germline V gene data show CDR1 as MGHRA and CDR2 as YSYEKL. CDR3 length equals 19 residues. V was clipped by 0 bases and J by 2 bases; unmatched bases: 4. The chain has TRBV4-1 and TRBJ2-1; 16 nucleotides agree with TRBD2. This TCR was recovered from a human donor in a cohort sampled during active COVID-19. Material for sequencing was peripheral blood. DNA for the CDR3: TGCGCCAGCAGCCAAGACGGGGGACTAGCGGGAGGGCCCTACAATGAGCAGTTCTTC. It specifies CASSQDGGLAGGPYNEQFF.